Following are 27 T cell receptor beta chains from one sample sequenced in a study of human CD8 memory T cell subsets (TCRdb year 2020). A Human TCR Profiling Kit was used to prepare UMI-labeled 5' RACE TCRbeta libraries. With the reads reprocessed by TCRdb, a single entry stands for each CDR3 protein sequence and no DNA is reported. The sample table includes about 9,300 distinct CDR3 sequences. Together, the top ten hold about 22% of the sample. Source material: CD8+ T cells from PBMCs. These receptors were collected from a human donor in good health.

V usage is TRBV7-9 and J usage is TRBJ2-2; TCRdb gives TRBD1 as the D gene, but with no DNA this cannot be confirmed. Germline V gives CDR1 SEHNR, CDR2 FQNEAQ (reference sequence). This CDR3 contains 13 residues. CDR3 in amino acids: CASSPLDPGELFF.

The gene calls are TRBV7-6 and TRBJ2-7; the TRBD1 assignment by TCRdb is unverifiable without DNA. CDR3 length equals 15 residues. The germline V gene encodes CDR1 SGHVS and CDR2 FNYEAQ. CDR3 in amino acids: CASSPRQGARNEQYF.

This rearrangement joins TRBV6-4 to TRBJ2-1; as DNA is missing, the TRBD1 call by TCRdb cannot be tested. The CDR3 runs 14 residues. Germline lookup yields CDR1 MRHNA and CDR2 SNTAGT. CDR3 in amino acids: CASSDSPGYSEQFF.

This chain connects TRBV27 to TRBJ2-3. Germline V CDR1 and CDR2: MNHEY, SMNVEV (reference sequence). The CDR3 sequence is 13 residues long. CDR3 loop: CASLQDSTDTQYF.

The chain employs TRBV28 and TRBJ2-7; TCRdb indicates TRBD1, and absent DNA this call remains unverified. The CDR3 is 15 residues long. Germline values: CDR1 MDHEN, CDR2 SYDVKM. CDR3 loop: CASSFSGTVSYEQYF.

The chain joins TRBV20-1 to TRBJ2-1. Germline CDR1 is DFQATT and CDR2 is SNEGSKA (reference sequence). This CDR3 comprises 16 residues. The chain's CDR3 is CSARDFKDASYNEQFF.

The CDR3 sequence is CASSPTGIYEQYF. J is TRBJ2-7 and V is TRBV7-9; TCRdb's assignment of TRBD1 cannot be checked, as there is no DNA. Germline CDR1 reads SEHNR; CDR2 reads FQNEAQ (reference sequence). The CDR3 spans 13 residues.

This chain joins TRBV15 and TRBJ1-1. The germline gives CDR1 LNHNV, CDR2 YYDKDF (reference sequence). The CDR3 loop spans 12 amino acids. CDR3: CAPKRGGTEAFF.

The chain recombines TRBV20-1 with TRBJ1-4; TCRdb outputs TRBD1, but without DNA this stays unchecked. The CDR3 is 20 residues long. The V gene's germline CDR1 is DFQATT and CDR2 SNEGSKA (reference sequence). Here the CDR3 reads CSATAFKSWGRGTTNEKLFF.

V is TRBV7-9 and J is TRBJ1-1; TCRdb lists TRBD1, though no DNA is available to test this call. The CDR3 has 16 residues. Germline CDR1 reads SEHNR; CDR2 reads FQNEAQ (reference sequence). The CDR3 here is CASSFPQGEWDTEAFF. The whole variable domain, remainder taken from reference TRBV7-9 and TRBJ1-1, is DTGVSQNPRHKITKRGQNVTFRCDPISEHNRLYWYRQTLGQGPEFLTYFQNEAQLEKSRLLSDRFSAERPKGSFSTLEIQRTEQGDSAMYLCASSFPQGEWDTEAFFGQGTRLTVV.

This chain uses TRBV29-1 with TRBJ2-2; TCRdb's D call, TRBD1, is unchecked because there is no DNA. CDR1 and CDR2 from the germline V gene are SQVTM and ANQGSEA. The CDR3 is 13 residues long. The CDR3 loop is CSVWTGDTGELFF.

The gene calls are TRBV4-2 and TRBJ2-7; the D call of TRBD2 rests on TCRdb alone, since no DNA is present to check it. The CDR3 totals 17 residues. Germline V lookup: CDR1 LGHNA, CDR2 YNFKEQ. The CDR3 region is CASSQLIGGTSDYEQYF.

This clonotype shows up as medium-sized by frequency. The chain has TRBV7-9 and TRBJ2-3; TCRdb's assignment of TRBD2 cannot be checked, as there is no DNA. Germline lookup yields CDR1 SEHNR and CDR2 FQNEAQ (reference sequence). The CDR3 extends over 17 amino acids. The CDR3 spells CASSPPRSGRKADTQYF.

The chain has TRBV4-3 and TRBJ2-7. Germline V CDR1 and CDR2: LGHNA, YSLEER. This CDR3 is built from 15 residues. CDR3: CASSQVSGSRNEQYF.

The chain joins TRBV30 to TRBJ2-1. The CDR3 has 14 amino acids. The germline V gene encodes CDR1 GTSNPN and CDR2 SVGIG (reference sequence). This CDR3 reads CAWNVAGSYNEQFF.

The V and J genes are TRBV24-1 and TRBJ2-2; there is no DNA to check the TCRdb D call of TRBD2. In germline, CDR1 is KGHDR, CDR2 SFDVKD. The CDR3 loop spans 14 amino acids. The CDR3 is CATSDSLGPGELFF.

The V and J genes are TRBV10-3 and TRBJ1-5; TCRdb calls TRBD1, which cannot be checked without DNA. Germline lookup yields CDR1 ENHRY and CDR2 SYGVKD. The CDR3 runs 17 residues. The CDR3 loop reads CAISDPTGGSSNQPQHF.

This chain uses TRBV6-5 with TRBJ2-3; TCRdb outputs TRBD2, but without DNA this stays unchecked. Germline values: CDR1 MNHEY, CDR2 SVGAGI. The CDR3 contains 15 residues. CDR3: CASSPFAGSTDTQYF.

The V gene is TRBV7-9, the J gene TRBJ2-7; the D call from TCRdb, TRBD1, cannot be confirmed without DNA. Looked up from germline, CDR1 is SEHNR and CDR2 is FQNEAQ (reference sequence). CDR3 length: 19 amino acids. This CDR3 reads CASSPILRAPSGGYYEQYF.

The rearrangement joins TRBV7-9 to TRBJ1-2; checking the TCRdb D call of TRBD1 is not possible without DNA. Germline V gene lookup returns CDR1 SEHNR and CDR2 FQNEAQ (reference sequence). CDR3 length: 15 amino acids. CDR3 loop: CASSSPFEGVYGYTF. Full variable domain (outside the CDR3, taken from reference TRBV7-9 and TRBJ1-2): DTGVSQNPRHKITKRGQNVTFRCDPISEHNRLYWYRQTLGQGPEFLTYFQNEAQLEKSRLLSDRFSAERPKGSFSTLEIQRTEQGDSAMYLCASSSPFEGVYGYTFGSGTRLTVV.

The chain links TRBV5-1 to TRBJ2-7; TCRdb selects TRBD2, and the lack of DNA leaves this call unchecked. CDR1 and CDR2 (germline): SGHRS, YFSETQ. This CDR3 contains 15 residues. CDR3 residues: CASSSYSGAGYEQYF. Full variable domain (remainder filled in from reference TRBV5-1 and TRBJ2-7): KAGVTQTPRYLIKTRGQQVTLSCSPISGHRSVSWYQQTPGQGLQFLFEYFSETQRNKGNFPGRFSGRQFSNSRSEMNVSTLELGDSALYLCASSSYSGAGYEQYFGPGTRLTVT.

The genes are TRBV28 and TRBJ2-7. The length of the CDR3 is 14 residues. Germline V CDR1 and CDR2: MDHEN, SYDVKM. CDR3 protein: CASSFRVRSYEQYF. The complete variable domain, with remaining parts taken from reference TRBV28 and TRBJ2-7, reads DVKVTQSSRYLVKRTGEKVFLECVQDMDHENMFWYRQDPGLGLRLIYFSYDVKMKEKGDIPEGYSVSREKKERFSLILESASTNQTSMYLCASSFRVRSYEQYFGPGTRLTVT.

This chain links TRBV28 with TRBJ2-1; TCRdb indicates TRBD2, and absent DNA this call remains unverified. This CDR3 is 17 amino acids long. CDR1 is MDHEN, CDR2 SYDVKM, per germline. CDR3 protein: CASSTGLAGLSYNEQFF.

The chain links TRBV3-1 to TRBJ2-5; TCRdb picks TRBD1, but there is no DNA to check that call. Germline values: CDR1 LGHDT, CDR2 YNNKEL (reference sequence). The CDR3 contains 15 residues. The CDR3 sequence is CASSQADREQETQYF.

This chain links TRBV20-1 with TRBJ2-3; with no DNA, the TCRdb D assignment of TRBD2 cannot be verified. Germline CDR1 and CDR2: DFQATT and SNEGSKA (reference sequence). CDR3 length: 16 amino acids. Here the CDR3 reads CSARVPGLAATDTQYF.

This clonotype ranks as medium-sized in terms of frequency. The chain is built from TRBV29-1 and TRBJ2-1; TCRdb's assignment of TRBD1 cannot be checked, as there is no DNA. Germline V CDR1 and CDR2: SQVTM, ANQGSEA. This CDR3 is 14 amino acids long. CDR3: CSVAGGELYNEQFF.

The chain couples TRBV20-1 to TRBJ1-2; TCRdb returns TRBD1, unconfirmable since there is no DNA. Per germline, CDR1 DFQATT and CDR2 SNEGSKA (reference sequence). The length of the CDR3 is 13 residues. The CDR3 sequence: CSAREGAGYGYTF.